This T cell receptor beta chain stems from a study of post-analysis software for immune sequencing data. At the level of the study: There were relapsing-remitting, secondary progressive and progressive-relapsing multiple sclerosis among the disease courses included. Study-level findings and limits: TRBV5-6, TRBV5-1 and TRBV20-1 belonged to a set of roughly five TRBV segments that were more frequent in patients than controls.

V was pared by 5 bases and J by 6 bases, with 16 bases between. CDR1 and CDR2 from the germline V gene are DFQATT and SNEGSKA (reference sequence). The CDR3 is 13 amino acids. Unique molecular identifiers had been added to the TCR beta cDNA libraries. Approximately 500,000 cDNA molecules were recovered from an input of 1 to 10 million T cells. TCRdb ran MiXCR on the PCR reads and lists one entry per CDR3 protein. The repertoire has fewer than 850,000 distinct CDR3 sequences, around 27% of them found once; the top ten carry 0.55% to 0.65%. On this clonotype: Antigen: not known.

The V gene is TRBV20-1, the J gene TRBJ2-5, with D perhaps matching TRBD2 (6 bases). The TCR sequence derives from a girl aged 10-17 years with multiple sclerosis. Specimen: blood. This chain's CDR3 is CSAEVRGAQTQYF. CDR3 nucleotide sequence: TGCAGTGCTGAGGTGCGGGGCGCGCAGACCCAGTACTTC.